These T cell receptor beta chains were read from a single sample in a study of T-cell memory formation after mild COVID-19. TCRdb re-derived calls from the 5' RACE reads in MiXCR, one entry per CDR3 protein. The profile shows around 300,000 distinct CDR3 sequences, 10% to 15% of them singletons. Material for sequencing was PBMCs or a T cell subset sorted from them (not recorded which). Source of these receptors: a man younger than 30 who had mild COVID-19 (a few samples of this study predate the infection). Cell type and time point are not known. The CDR3 runs from the conserved cysteine through the conserved F or W. Fields, in order: V gene, clone size, D gene, J gene, CDR3 DNA, CDR3 protein. A D gene is named only where the DNA matches it firmly. Size values are once, few and many counts, or a class for expanded clones, and some rows have none.

>TRBV20-1|few|NA|TRBJ2-7
TGCAGTGCTAGAGATCGCACAGTCAACGAGCAGTACTTC
CSARDRTVNEQYF
>TRBV7-9|many|NA|TRBJ2-1
TGTGCCAGCAGCGATGAGGCCCCCGAGCAGTTCTTC
CASSDEAPEQFF
>TRBV2|many|NA|TRBJ2-3
TGTGCCAGCAGTGAAATTCGTGGGGACTCAGCGCAGTATTTT
CASSEIRGDSAQYF
>TRBV6-5|NA|NA|TRBJ2-5
TGTGCCAGCAGTTACTCGGGGGACGAGACCCAGTACTTC
CASSYSGDETQYF
>TRBV5-1|NA|TRBD1|TRBJ2-7
TGCGCCAGCAGCTTAGGCGGACAGGGGCGGAGCTCCTACGAGCAGTACTTC
CASSLGGQGRSSYEQYF
>TRBV18|few|NA|TRBJ2-3
TGTGCCAGCTCCCGGGGGAATACGCAGTATTTT
CASSRGNTQYF
>TRBV7-2|NA|NA|TRBJ2-5
TGTGCCAGCAGCTCCGACAGACAAGAGACCCAGTACTTC
CASSSDRQETQYF
>TRBV4-1|many|NA|TRBJ1-1
TGCGCCAGCAGCCAAGATAACACTGAAGCTTTCTTT
CASSQDNTEAFF
>TRBV6-2/TRBV6-3|few|NA|TRBJ2-5
TGTGCCAGCACCGTCGGGGGATCGGAGACCCAGTACTTC
CASTVGGSETQYF
>TRBV14|few|TRBD2|TRBJ2-1
TGTGCCAGCAGCCTCCTGGGACTAGTAAATGAGCAGTTCTTC
CASSLLGLVNEQFF
>TRBV11-2|few|TRBD2|TRBJ2-1
TGTGCCAGCAGCTTAACCCCGACTAGCAACGCCTACAATGAGCAGTTCTTC
CASSLTPTSNAYNEQFF
>TRBV20-1|NA|TRBD1|TRBJ2-7
TGCAGTGCACTCCGGGACAGGGGGCACGAGCAGTACTTC
CSALRDRGHEQYF
>TRBV29-1|NA|NA|TRBJ1-2
TGCAGCGCCGCGGCGCAGAACTATGGCTACACCTTC
CSAAAQNYGYTF
>TRBV7-9|few|NA|TRBJ2-1
TGTGCCGGGGGCAGGGGCCCCTTCGGTGAGCAGTTCTTC
CAGGRGPFGEQFF
>TRBV18|few|TRBD1|TRBJ1-1
TGTGCCAGCTCCACGCGACAGGGATCTTCGACTGAAGCTTTCTTT
CASSTRQGSSTEAFF
>TRBV20-1|NA|TRBD2|TRBJ2-5
TGCAGTGCCCGGGGGGTTGGTTTAGGGACCCAGTACTTC
CSARGVGLGTQYF
>TRBV6-1|NA|NA|TRBJ2-1
TGTGCCAGCAGTGAGACCGGGACGGACTCCTACAATGAGCAGTTCTTC
CASSETGTDSYNEQFF
>TRBV29-1|few|NA|TRBJ2-2
TGCAGCGTCTACAGAGCCGGGGAGCTGTTTTTT
CSVYRAGELFF